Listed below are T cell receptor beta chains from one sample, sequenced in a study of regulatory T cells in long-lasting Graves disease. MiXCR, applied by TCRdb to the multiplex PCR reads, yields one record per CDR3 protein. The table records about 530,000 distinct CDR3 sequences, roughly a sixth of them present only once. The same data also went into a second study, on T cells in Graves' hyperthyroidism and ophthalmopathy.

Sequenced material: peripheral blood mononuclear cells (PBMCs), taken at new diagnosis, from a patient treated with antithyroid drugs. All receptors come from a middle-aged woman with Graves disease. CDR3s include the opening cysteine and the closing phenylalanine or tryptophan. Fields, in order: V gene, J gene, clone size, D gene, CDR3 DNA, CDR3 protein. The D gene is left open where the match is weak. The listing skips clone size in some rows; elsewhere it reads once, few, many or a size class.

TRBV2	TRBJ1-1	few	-	TGTGCCAGCAGTGATACCTACACTGAAGCTTTCTTT	CASSDTYTEAFF
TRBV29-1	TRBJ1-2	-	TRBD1	TGCAGCGTTGGGGAGGGGGGACAGGGGGCCTATGGCTACACCTTC	CSVGEGGQGAYGYTF
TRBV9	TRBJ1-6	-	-	TGTGCCAGCAGCGAGTTTCTCTATAATTCACCCCTCCACTTT	CASSEFLYNSPLHF
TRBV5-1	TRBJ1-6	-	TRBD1	TGCGCCAGCAGCCCCATGCGGGACAGGGGGACAATGAATTCACCCCTCCACTTT	CASSPMRDRGTMNSPLHF
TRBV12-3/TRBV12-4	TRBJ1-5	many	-	TGTGCCAGCAGTGCGAAGGGTAGGGGCAATCAGCCCCAGCATTTT	CASSAKGRGNQPQHF
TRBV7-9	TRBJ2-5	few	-	TGTGCCAGCAGCTTACCGGACGGACAAGAGACCCAGTACTTC	CASSLPDGQETQYF
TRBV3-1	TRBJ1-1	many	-	TGTGCCAGCAGCCTCAGCGGGGAGATGAACACTGAAGCTTTCTTT	CASSLSGEMNTEAFF
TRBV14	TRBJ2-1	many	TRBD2	TGTGCCAGCAGCCAAGTCGGGGGGATTTACAATGAGCAGTTCTTC	CASSQVGGIYNEQFF
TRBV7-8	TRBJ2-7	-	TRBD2	TGTGCCAGCAGCTTGACTAGCAGGACCGATTACGAGCAGTACTTC	CASSLTSRTDYEQYF
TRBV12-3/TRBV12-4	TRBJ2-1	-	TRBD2	TGTGCCAGCAGCCCGCTGGGGCGGGGGGTTTCGGATGAGCAGTTCTTC	CASSPLGRGVSDEQFF
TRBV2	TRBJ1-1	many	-	TGTGCCAGCAGTGTAACGGGGACTGAAGCTTTCTTT	CASSVTGTEAFF
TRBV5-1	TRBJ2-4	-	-	TGCGCCAGCAGCTGGGCCCAAGCTGGGGAAAACATTCAGTACTTC	CASSWAQAGENIQYF
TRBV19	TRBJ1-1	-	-	TGTGCCAGTAGTATAGAAGGGCCAGTGATGAACACTGAAGCTTTCTTT	CASSIEGPVMNTEAFF
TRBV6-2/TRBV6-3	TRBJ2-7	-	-	TGTGCCAGCAGCATAGGGGGGCAGGGTCAAGGCTACGAGCAGTACTTC	CASSIGGQGQGYEQYF
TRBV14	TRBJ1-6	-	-	TGTGCCAGCACTCCCCGGGGCTATAATTCACCCCTCCACTTT	CASTPRGYNSPLHF
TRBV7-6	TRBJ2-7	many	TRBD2	TGTGCCAGCAGCCCGGGGGGGGCAGGGTCCTACGAGCAGTACTTC	CASSPGGAGSYEQYF
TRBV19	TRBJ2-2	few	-	TGTGCCAGTAGCACCACAGGAGACACCGGGGAGCTGTTTTTT	CASSTTGDTGELFF
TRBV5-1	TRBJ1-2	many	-	TGCGCCAGCAGCTTGGTTGCCCGCGATGGCTACACCTTC	CASSLVARDGYTF